This T cell receptor beta chain was captured by sequencing in a study of graft-versus-host responses after intestinal transplantation. Study information: Each transplant was multivisceral, liver-intestinal, or isolated intestinal. Anti-thymocyte globulin induction was given to all recipients, followed by tacrolimus and steroids for approximately three years.

Each mixed lymphocyte reaction held some 200,000 CFSE-labeled responders and some 200,000 irradiated violet-dye-labeled stimulators. Proliferating CFSE-low CD3+CD4+ and CD3+CD8+ responders were sorted post-reaction. The table came from immunoSEQ multiplex PCR; TCRdb's copy has only in-frame clones and leaves some out. In the table there are under 15,000 clones, less than 40% of which are singletons. Study-wide points: After transplant, early declines in HvG clones were associated with peak levels of circulating GvH clones.

CDR1 is MDHEN, CDR2 SYDVKM, per germline. CDR3 length equals 11 residues. The source is a human patient who received an intestinal transplant. J is TRBJ2-5 and V is TRBV28, with no clear D. Near its end, the DNA agrees better with TRBJ2-7, so the J call may be wrong. The sample in question was alloreactive CD8+ T cells from a mixed lymphocyte reaction culture, obtained before intestinal transplant. The subset: CFSE-low proliferating T cells sorted from roughly six-day pre-transplant mixed lymphocyte reaction (GvH or HvG direction). CDR3 nucleotide sequence: TGTGCCAGCAGTTTTTCCTACGAGCAGTACTTC. This encodes CASSFSYEQYF.